The T cell receptor (beta chain) described here comes from a study of CD4 T cells in relation to SARS-CoV-2 and coronaviruses. Study background: Patient ages ranged from roughly 21 to 75, median 38.

Study outcomes and limitations: Compared with monoreactive clones, crossreactive clones showed significantly weaker SARS-CoV-2 expansion. Roughly 69% of donors had memory CD4+ clonotypes crossrecognizing SARS-CoV-2 and common cold coronavirus spike. Culture-expanded clones reflect memory recall rather than primary priming during culture.

The CDR3 sequence is 15 residues long. Germline CDR1 is MNHEY and CDR2 is SMNVEV (reference sequence). V lost 5 bases, J lost 6 bases, and 2 bases stayed unmatched. Libraries were prepared by immunoSEQ multiplex PCR; TCRdb keeps only in-frame clonotypes and omits some of them. The top ten clones hold about 3% of a sample with tens of thousands of clones, 80% to 90% of them seen once. As regards this clone: Its cognate antigen is unknown.

The source is an adult with COVID-19. The chain employs TRBV27 and TRBJ2-1; the match to TRBD2 covers 15 bases. The specimen was memory CD4+ T cells from PBMCs. The CDR3 bases are TGTGCCAGCAGTGAGGGACTAGCGGGAGGCAATGAGCAGTTCTTC. This sequence encodes CASSEGLAGGNEQFF.